The next 28 T cell receptor beta chains were all read from a single sample in a study of cytotoxic CD8 clonotypes in ibrutinib-treated CLL. Sequenced by immunoSEQ multiplex PCR; TCRdb stores in-frame clones only, minus some. In the table there are 50,000 to 65,000 clones, less than 75% of which are singletons. Material: PBMCs, obtained after 12 months of ibrutinib treatment. The receptors shown here come from a human donor with chronic lymphocytic leukemia.

The chain has TRBV19 and TRBJ1-5; perhaps TRBD1 as D (5 bases). Germline CDR1 is LNHDA and CDR2 is SQIVND (reference sequence). Trimming pared 7 bases from V and 7 bases from J, leaving 14 bases between. The CDR3 runs to 13 residues. The CDR3 sequence is CASTIRASQPQHF. In DNA, the CDR3 is TGTGCCAGTACAATCAGGGCCAGCCAGCCCCAGCATTTT.

The V gene is TRBV27, the J gene TRBJ2-7; TRBD2 matches 11 bases. This CDR3 region has 17 residues. Germline CDR1 reads MNHEY; CDR2 reads SMNVEV (reference sequence). V trimming: 0 bases; J trimming: 3 bases; junction bases outside the gene matches: 7. The DNA for the CDR3 is TGTGCCAGCAGTTTATCTTACACTAGCGGGAGTATCTACGAGCAGTACTTC. This codes for CASSLSYTSGSIYEQYF.

This clone was counted a few times. The chain recombines TRBV2 with TRBJ2-2; D may correspond to TRBD1 or TRBD2 (5 bases each). The germline V gene has CDR1 SNHLY and CDR2 FYNNEI. The V end was cut by 0 bases, the J end by 0 bases, with 14 bases between. CDR3 length: 18 amino acids. In DNA, the CDR3 is TGTGCCAGCAGTGAAGCCCTCTTACTAGGGGCGAACACCGGGGAGCTGTTTTTT. Amino acids: CASSEALLLGANTGELFF.

The chain carries TRBV6-1 and TRBJ2-2; D tentatively reads TRBD1 or TRBD2 (5 bases each). V was shortened by 6 bases and J by 8 bases, with 13 bases between the two germline ends. Germline assignment: CDR1 MNHNS and CDR2 SASEGT. This CDR3 comprises 13 residues. The DNA for the CDR3 is TGTGCCAGCAGACGGGACCTTCAAGGGGAGCTGTTTTTT. Translating it yields CASRRDLQGELFF.

The chain joins TRBV7-8 to TRBJ2-7; the D is unclear. CDR1 is SGHVS, CDR2 FQNEAQ, per germline. The CDR3 is made up of 13 amino acids. Trimming pared 5 bases from V and 2 bases from J, leaving 10 bases between. The CDR3 is CASSQTPTYEQYF. CDR3 DNA: TGTGCCAGCAGCCAGACACCGACCTACGAGCAGTACTTC.

The chain uses TRBV9 and TRBJ1-4, with D unclear. Germline assignment: CDR1 SGDLS and CDR2 YYNGEE. The CDR3 is 14 residues long. With 4 bases removed from V and 4 bases from J, the gap between germline ends came to 11 bases. CDR3 amino acids: CASSPQRINEKLFF. The DNA of the CDR3 is TGTGCCAGCAGCCCACAGAGAATTAATGAAAAACTGTTTTTT.

The chain links TRBV28 to TRBJ2-2; D is unresolved. CDR3 size: 15 residues. The V and J ends lost 6 bases and 5 bases respectively, with 16 bases between them. Germline loops: CDR1 MDHEN, CDR2 SYDVKM. The CDR3 DNA follows: TGTGCCAGCAGCCTCCAAGGGTTGGGTACCGGGGAGCTGTTTTTT. Encoded protein: CASSLQGLGTGELFF.

The chain couples TRBV4-1 to TRBJ2-2; 10 bases fit TRBD2. The CDR3 is made up of 18 amino acids. The V segment lost 2 bases and the J segment 4 bases; nucleotides outside the gene matches: 10. Germline V gives CDR1 MGHRA, CDR2 YSYEKL. CDR3 sequence: CASSQSPGLAVFTGELFF. In DNA, the CDR3 is TGCGCCAGCAGCCAATCCCCTGGACTAGCGGTATTCACCGGGGAGCTGTTTTTT.

The CDR3 loop reads CASSFASGSGYNSPLHF. CDR3 DNA: TGTGCCAGCAGCTTTGCTTCGGGATCTGGGTATAATTCACCCCTCCACTTT. The J gene is TRBJ1-6, the V gene TRBV5-6; D is undetermined. This CDR3 is 17 amino acids long. Deletions cut 2 bases from V and 4 bases from J, with 16 bases between. Germline CDR1 reads SGHDT; CDR2 reads YYEEEE.

V is TRBV28 and J is TRBJ2-5, with TRBD2 matching 9 bases. Germline loops: CDR1 MDHEN, CDR2 SYDVKM. V lost 8 bases to trimming and J lost 4 bases; unmatched junction nucleotides: 11. The CDR3 has 15 amino acids. Here the CDR3 reads CASSLGGRASETQYF. Written as DNA, the CDR3 is TGTGCCAGCTCCCTGGGCGGGAGGGCCTCAGAGACCCAGTACTTC.

The rearrangement joins TRBV9 to TRBJ2-4, with 7 bases that match TRBD1. CDR1 and CDR2 (germline): SGDLS, YYNGEE. The length of the CDR3 is 15 residues. Trimming removed 4 bases from V and 5 bases from J; junction bases left unmatched: 9. CDR3 in DNA: TGTGCCAGCAGCCCCCGGGGACAGACCCAAAACATTCAGTACTTC. Its translation is CASSPRGQTQNIQYF.

The rearrangement uses TRBV7-3 and TRBJ2-2; a weak D match, TRBD1 (6 bases). Germline CDR1 and CDR2: SGHTA and FQGTGA. The V end lost 4 bases, the J end lost 7 bases, and 10 bases lay between the germline ends. The CDR3 covers 13 residues. CDR3 coding DNA: TGTGCCAGCAGCTCCGCAGGGGTCGGGGAGCTGTTTTTT. Translated, it gives CASSSAGVGELFF.

This chain links TRBV7-2 with TRBJ1-1; tentatively, D is TRBD1 (6 bases). CDR1 SGHTA and CDR2 FQGNSA come from the germline V gene. CDR3 length equals 17 residues. V lost 6 bases to trimming and J lost 1 base, with 21 bases between them. Here the CDR3 reads CASSPPEGGRGNTEAFF. The CDR3 coding sequence is TGTGCCAGCAGTCCTCCGGAGGGGGGGCGCGGGAACACTGAAGCTTTCTTT.

This clone has a handful of counts. The chain employs TRBV14 and TRBJ2-1; 7 bases match TRBD2. Germline V lookup: CDR1 SGHDN, CDR2 FVKESK. The ends lost 0 bases at V and 7 bases at J; junction bases unmatched: 12. This CDR3 has 17 residues. CDR3 DNA: TGTGCCAGCAGCCAAGAAAAGCCATCTCTAGCGGCGAATGAGCAGTTCTTC. Its translation: CASSQEKPSLAANEQFF.

The DNA of the CDR3 is TGTGCCAGTAGTTCCAGACCCGGGACAGTCTCCTACGAGCAGTACTTC. It yields the protein CASSSRPGTVSYEQYF. The gene calls are TRBV19 and TRBJ2-7, with 7 nucleotides matching TRBD1. Germline V gene data show CDR1 as LNHDA and CDR2 as SQIVND (reference sequence). This CDR3 region has 16 residues. V was clipped by 5 bases and J by 0 bases; unmatched bases: 10. Drawing the rest from reference TRBV19 and TRBJ2-7, the complete variable domain is DGGITQSPKYLFRKEGQNVTLSCEQNLNHDAMYWYRQDPGQGLRLIYYSQIVNDFQKGDIAEGYSVSREKKESFPLTVTSAQKNPTAFYLCASSSRPGTVSYEQYFGPGTRLTVT.

This rearrangement joins TRBV2 to TRBJ2-1; 7 bases fit TRBD1. Germline trimming cut 8 bases from V and 4 bases from J; bases unmatched to any gene: 5. This CDR3 has 13 residues. Germline-derived CDR1 and CDR2 are SNHLY and FYNNEI. The CDR3 loop is CASVRDSYNEQFF. As DNA, the CDR3 is TGTGCCAGCGTCCGGGACAGTTACAATGAGCAGTTCTTC.

This clone was observed once. The chain has TRBV9 and TRBJ2-3; D unclear. Germline assignment: CDR1 SGDLS and CDR2 YYNGEE. The CDR3 runs 12 residues. V was pared by 2 bases and J by 5 bases, with 6 bases between. This CDR3 is CASSVGRDTQYF. CDR3 DNA sequence: TGTGCCAGCAGCGTGGGTCGAGATACGCAGTATTTT.

This chain uses TRBV5-4 with TRBJ2-7; D may match TRBD1 or TRBD2 (5 bases each). This CDR3 is built from 14 residues. CDR1 and CDR2 (germline): SGHNT, YYREEE (reference sequence). V was clipped by 5 bases and J by 3 bases, with 15 bases between them. CDR3 DNA sequence: TGTGCCAGCAGTAGGGACCGTCTCCGCTACGAGCAGTACTTC. This gives the protein CASSRDRLRYEQYF.

The genes are TRBV7-3 and TRBJ2-5; weak D call: TRBD1 (6 bases). Trimming removed 5 bases at V and 5 bases at J, with 15 bases between. This CDR3 region has 14 residues. Germline V gives CDR1 SGHTA, CDR2 FQGTGA. CDR3 sequence reads: CASSPTGFEETQYF. CDR3 nucleotide sequence: TGTGCCAGCAGCCCTACAGGGTTTGAGGAGACCCAGTACTTC.

The V call is TRBV5-1, the J call TRBJ2-1; D is perhaps TRBD2 (5 bases). V was trimmed by 6 bases and J by 0 bases, leaving 10 bases between them. Per germline, CDR1 SGHRS and CDR2 YFSETQ. CDR3 length equals 14 residues. Here the CDR3 reads CASNPGSSYNEQFF. The CDR3 region has the DNA TGCGCCAGCAACCCGGGGAGCTCCTACAATGAGCAGTTCTTC.

The CDR3 spells CAWSSGRGAYEQYF. The CDR3 bases are TGTGCCTGGAGTTCCGGGAGAGGAGCCTACGAGCAGTACTTC. This sequence joins TRBV30 and TRBJ2-7, with D possibly being TRBD2 (6 bases). CDR1 GTSNPN and CDR2 SVGIG come from the germline V gene (reference sequence). V was pared by 2 bases and J by 2 bases, with 13 bases between. The CDR3 length is 14 residues.

This chain connects TRBV2 to TRBJ2-7; D is undetermined. Looked up from germline, CDR1 is SNHLY and CDR2 is FYNNEI. The CDR3 totals 14 residues. Between the trimmed V and J ends, which lost 1 base and 0 bases, there was a span of 7 bases. This CDR3 is CASSEGQASYEQYF. In nucleotides, the CDR3 is TGTGCCAGCAGTGAAGGGCAGGCCTCCTACGAGCAGTACTTC.

This sequence joins TRBV28 and TRBJ1-1; D is undetermined. V gave up 7 bases and J gave up 7 bases, with 10 bases separating them. Germline lookup yields CDR1 MDHEN and CDR2 SYDVKM. The CDR3 consists of 11 residues. DNA for the CDR3: TGTGCCAGCACCGACCGCCGTGAAGCTTTCTTT. Its protein product is CASTDRREAFF.

The gene calls are TRBV9 and TRBJ2-2; 7 positions match TRBD2. Trimming removed 3 bases from V and 5 bases from J; junction bases left unmatched: 4. The CDR3 runs 14 residues. CDR1 and CDR2 from the germline V gene are SGDLS and YYNGEE. The CDR3 region has the DNA TGTGCCAGCAGCGACGGACTAGTAACCGGGGAGCTGTTTTTT. As protein: CASSDGLVTGELFF.

CDR3 coding DNA: TGTGCCAGCAGCTCTCGACTAGCGGGACAAGAGACCCAGTACTTC. Protein sequence: CASSSRLAGQETQYF. This chain connects TRBV7-9 to TRBJ2-5; 11 bases align to TRBD2. Germline assignment: CDR1 SEHNR and CDR2 FQNEAQ (reference sequence). This CDR3 comprises 15 residues. The junction had 3 bases not matched to a gene; V was cut back by 4 bases and J by 2 bases.

V and J are TRBV21-1 and TRBJ2-7. TRBV21-1 has pseudogene status. This CDR3 is built from 12 residues. The CDR3 loop is CASSIRIYEQYF. DNA of the CDR3: TGTGCCAGCAGCATTCGGATCTACGAGCAGTACTTC.

The genes are TRBV9 and TRBJ2-3; no firm D call. The germline V and J ends were trimmed by 0 bases and 0 bases, with 11 bases remaining between them. This CDR3 is 16 amino acids long. Germline V lookup: CDR1 SGDLS, CDR2 YYNGEE. The CDR3 region has the DNA TGTGCCAGCAGCGTAGACCCCTTCTCAAGCACAGATACGCAGTATTTT. This translates into CASSVDPFSSTDTQYF.

This clone was counted at least ten times. The rearrangement links TRBV4-3 to TRBJ2-6; D is unresolved. The CDR3 sequence is 16 residues long. With 1 base removed from V and 0 bases from J, the gap between germline ends came to 7 bases. Germline CDR1 and CDR2: LGHNA and YSLEER. The CDR3 spells CASSQGVVSGANVLTF. The DNA for the CDR3 is TGCGCCAGCAGCCAAGGGGTTGTCTCTGGGGCCAACGTCCTGACTTTC.